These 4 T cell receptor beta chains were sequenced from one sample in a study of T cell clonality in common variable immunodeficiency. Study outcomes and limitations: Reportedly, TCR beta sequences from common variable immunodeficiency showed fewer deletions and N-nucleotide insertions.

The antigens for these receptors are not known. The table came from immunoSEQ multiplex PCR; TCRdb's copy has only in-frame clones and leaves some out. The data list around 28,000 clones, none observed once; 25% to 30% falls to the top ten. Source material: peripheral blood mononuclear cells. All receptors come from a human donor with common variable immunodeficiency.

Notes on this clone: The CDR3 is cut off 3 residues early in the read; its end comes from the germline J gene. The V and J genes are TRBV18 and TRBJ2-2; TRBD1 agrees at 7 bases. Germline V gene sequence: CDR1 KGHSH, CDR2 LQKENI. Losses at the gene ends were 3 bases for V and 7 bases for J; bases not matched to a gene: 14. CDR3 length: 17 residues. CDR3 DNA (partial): TGTGCCAGCTCACCGGCTCAAACAGGGGTTATCGGCGGGGAG. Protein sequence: CASSPAQTGVIGGE. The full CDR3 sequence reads CASSPAQTGVIGGELFF.

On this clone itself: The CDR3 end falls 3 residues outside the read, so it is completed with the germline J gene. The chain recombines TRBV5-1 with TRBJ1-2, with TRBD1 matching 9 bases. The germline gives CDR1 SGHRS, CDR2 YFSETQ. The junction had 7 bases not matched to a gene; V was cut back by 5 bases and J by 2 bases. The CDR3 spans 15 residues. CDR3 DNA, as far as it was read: TGCGCCAGCAGAACTACAGGGGGCCTGAACTATGGC. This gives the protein CASRTTGGLNYG. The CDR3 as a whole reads CASRTTGGLNYGYTF.

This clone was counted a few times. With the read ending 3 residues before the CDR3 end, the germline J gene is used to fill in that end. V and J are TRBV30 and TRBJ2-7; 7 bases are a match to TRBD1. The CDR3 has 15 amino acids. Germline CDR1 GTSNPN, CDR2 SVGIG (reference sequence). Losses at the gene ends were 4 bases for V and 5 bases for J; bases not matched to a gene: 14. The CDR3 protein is CAWNFRDSLSDEQYF. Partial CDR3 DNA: TGTGCCTGGAACTTCCGGGACAGCCTGTCTGACGAG.

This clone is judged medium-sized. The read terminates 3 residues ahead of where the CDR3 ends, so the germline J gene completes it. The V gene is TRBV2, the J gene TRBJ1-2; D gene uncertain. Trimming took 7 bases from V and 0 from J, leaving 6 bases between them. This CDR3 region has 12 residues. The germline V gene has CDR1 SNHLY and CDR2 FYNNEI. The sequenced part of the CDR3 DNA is TGTGCCAGCAACATGGCTAACTATGGC. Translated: CASNMANYG. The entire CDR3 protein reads CASNMANYGYTF.